Following are 8 T cell receptor beta chains from one sample sequenced in a study of blood T cell repertoires in COVID-19 (dated by TCRdb to 2019 to 2021). Libraries came from the immunoSEQ multiplex PCR assay. TCRdb holds this immuneACCESS table with in-frame rearrangements only. Some clones are missing; in checked studies, unresolved V genes explain under half, and the rest has no known cause. Present in this sample are a few hundred thousand clones, roughly 90% of which were seen just once. Of the sample, around 16% falls within the top ten clones. Sequencing was performed on PBMCs or T cells enriched from blood (not recorded which). The receptors come from a man under 40 who had been exposed to COVID-19.

The chain links TRBV15 to TRBJ1-5, with D unresolved. The CDR3 consists of 16 residues. The V and J ends lost 0 bases and 0 bases respectively, with 9 bases between them. CDR1 is LNHNV, CDR2 YYDKDF, per germline (reference sequence). The CDR3 is CATSRDPGVSNQPQHF. DNA of the CDR3: TGTGCCACCAGCAGAGATCCGGGAGTTAGCAATCAGCCCCAGCATTTT.

V usage is TRBV19 and J usage is TRBJ1-4, with D tentatively TRBD1 (5 bases). Trimming pared 7 bases from V and 2 bases from J, leaving 14 bases between. This CDR3 is built from 15 residues. Germline V lookup: CDR1 LNHDA, CDR2 SQIVND (reference sequence). For the CDR3, the DNA is TGTGCCAGTACCCTCGCCTGGGGCACTAATGAAAAACTGTTTTTT. Translation: CASTLAWGTNEKLFF.

The CDR3 reads CASSFTGTYTDTQYF. CDR3 sequence (DNA): TGTGCCAGCTCCTTTACCGGGACTTACACAGATACGCAGTATTTT. The chain links TRBV18 to TRBJ2-3; a possible D gene is TRBD2 (6 bases). Trimming cost V 6 bases and J 2 bases, with 15 bases left between them. CDR1 and CDR2 (germline): KGHSH, LQKENI. The CDR3 length is 15 residues.

V gene TRBV11-2 combines with J gene TRBJ1-5, with 8 bases identical to TRBD1. The CDR3 has 12 amino acids. Germline trimming cut 4 bases from V and 11 bases from J; bases unmatched to any gene: 4. Germline V gene data show CDR1 as SGHAT and CDR2 as FQNNGV. The CDR3 here is CASSSTGATQHF. CDR3 in DNA: TGTGCCAGCAGCTCGACAGGGGCAACCCAGCATTTT.

This rearrangement joins TRBV2 to TRBJ1-2; D gene uncertain. V was shortened by 7 bases and J by 5 bases, with 8 bases between the two germline ends. The CDR3 runs 11 residues. Germline V gives CDR1 SNHLY, CDR2 FYNNEI. CDR3 in amino acids: CASTRSYGYTF. DNA of the CDR3: TGTGCCAGCACCAGGTCTTATGGCTACACCTTC.

The gene calls are TRBV7-3 and TRBJ2-5; possibly TRBD2 for D (6 bases). Trimming pared 5 bases from V and 4 bases from J, leaving 11 bases between. There are 13 residues in the CDR3. Germline CDR1 reads SGHTA; CDR2 reads FQGTGA. DNA of the CDR3: TGTGCCAGCAGCCGCGCGGGGCTAGAGACCCAGTACTTC. Its protein is CASSRAGLETQYF.

The CDR3 here is CATSKLGNTIYF. The CDR3 DNA follows: TGTGCCACCAGTAAACTGGGAAACACCATATATTTT. This chain links TRBV15 with TRBJ1-3; D gene uncertain. Between the trimmed V and J ends, which lost 6 bases and 4 bases, there was a span of 7 bases. This CDR3 region has 12 residues. CDR1 is LNHNV, CDR2 YYDKDF, per germline (reference sequence).

This chain uses TRBV10-3 with TRBJ2-7; D is possibly TRBD2 (5 bases). This CDR3 has 12 amino acids. V lost 0 bases, J lost 5 bases, and 5 bases lay in between. CDR1 and CDR2 (germline): ENHRY, SYGVKD. In DNA, the CDR3 is TGTGCCATCAGTGAGTCGGGAGACGAGCAGTACTTC. Translating it yields CAISESGDEQYF.